Below are 16 T cell receptor beta chains sequenced from a single sample in a study of blood T cell repertoires in COVID-19. Data came from immunoSEQ multiplex PCR; TCRdb stores just in-frame clones and leaves some out. Of about 55,000 clones in the sample, approximately 85% were seen once. Sequencing was done on a sample of peripheral blood. All receptors come from a human donor in a cohort sampled during active COVID-19.

This chain connects TRBV2 to TRBJ1-4; possible D gene TRBD1, 6 bases. The CDR3 is 15 residues long. Germline CDR1 and CDR2: SNHLY and FYNNEI. Trimming removed 5 bases at V and 15 bases at J, with 25 bases between. CDR3 coding DNA: TGTGCCAGCAGTCGACCCGGGACATCGGTTTCTCTAGTGTTTTTT. Its translation is CASSRPGTSVSLVFF.

This clone is a singleton in its sample. The chain joins TRBV9 to TRBJ2-2; 9 bases agree with TRBD2. Germline assignment: CDR1 SGDLS and CDR2 YYNGEE. The junction had 17 bases not matched to a gene; V was cut back by 2 bases and J by 3 bases. The CDR3 extends over 20 amino acids. The CDR3 is CASSVRKAGGPAAHTGELFF. The CDR3 DNA sequence: TGTGCCAGCAGCGTTCGGAAAGCGGGAGGTCCCGCCGCGCACACCGGGGAGCTGTTTTTT.

The chain has TRBV28 and TRBJ1-3; TRBD1 matches at 7 bases. CDR3 size: 13 residues. From germline, CDR1 is MDHEN and CDR2 SYDVKM. J lost 8 bases, V lost 5 bases, and 6 bases had no gene match. The CDR3 region has the DNA TGTGCCAGCAGTCCGGGACAGTGGGACACCATATATTTT. Amino acid sequence: CASSPGQWDTIYF.

This clone was observed a few times. The chain uses TRBV2 and TRBJ2-7, with D tentatively TRBD2 (5 bases). V was clipped by 7 bases and J by 0 bases, with 13 bases between them. The CDR3 contains 14 residues. Looked up from germline, CDR1 is SNHLY and CDR2 is FYNNEI. DNA of the CDR3: TGTGCCAGCACCATAACTAGATACTCCTACGAGCAGTACTTC. It specifies CASTITRYSYEQYF.

This clone was seen a few times. This rearrangement joins TRBV28 to TRBJ1-6; TRBD1 matches at 9 bases. The CDR3 is made up of 15 amino acids. The germline gives CDR1 MDHEN, CDR2 SYDVKM. J gave up 6 bases and V 5 bases, and 5 bases lay outside the gene matches. The CDR3 bases are TGTGCCAGCAGTCCCATGACAGGGGGTAATTCACCCCTCCACTTT. As protein: CASSPMTGGNSPLHF.

The chain has TRBV4-1 and TRBJ2-7; the D is unclear. This CDR3 contains 15 residues. The germline gives CDR1 MGHRA, CDR2 YSYEKL. V was clipped by 0 bases and J by 6 bases, with 15 bases between them. This CDR3 reads CASSQESILRSEQYF. The CDR3 DNA sequence: TGCGCCAGCAGCCAAGAGAGTATTCTCCGGTCCGAGCAGTACTTC.

The rearrangement uses TRBV15 and TRBJ2-7; maybe TRBD1 (6 bases). This CDR3 is 13 amino acids long. Trimming cost V 3 bases and J 3 bases, with 9 bases left between them. Germline CDR1 and CDR2: LNHNV and YYDKDF (reference sequence). The CDR3 region is CATSRDSGYEQYF. CDR3 DNA: TGTGCCACCAGCAGGGACAGTGGCTACGAGCAGTACTTC.

V gene TRBV21-1 combines with J gene TRBJ2-7; no check of the table's D call, TRBD1, against the DNA was made. TRBV21-1 is marked as a pseudogene. The CDR3 covers 15 residues. The CDR3 DNA follows: TGTGCCAGCAGCAAAGCAGGGGCAGGAACCTACGAGCAGTACTTC. It is translated as CASSKAGAGTYEQYF.

CDR3: CASSGTGGTPNTGELFF. In DNA, the CDR3 is TGTGCCAGTAGTGGGACAGGGGGCACCCCGAACACCGGGGAGCTGTTTTTT. V and J are TRBV19 and TRBJ2-2; 12 bases map to TRBD1. The CDR3 is 17 amino acids. V gave up 5 bases and J gave up 0 bases; unmatched junction bases: 4. Germline lookup yields CDR1 LNHDA and CDR2 SQIVND (reference sequence).

The chain carries TRBV11-2 and TRBJ2-2, with D possibly TRBD2 on 7 matching bases. Germline lookup yields CDR1 SGHAT and CDR2 FQNNGV. There are 13 residues in the CDR3. The V gene lost 6 bases and the J gene lost 7 bases, with 12 bases spanning the gap. CDR3 in DNA: TGTGCCAGCAGTTCAGGGGAGGGCGGGGAGCTGTTTTTT. It encodes CASSSGEGGELFF.

The chain uses TRBV7-2 and TRBJ2-2; perhaps TRBD2 as D (6 bases). Trimming took 5 bases from V and 4 from J, leaving 14 bases between them. This CDR3 contains 15 residues. The germline CDR1 and CDR2 sequences are SGHTA and FQGNSA. CDR3 residues: CASSPANSGTGELFF. For the CDR3, the DNA is TGTGCCAGCAGCCCTGCGAATAGCGGCACCGGGGAGCTGTTTTTT.

The chain is built from TRBV29-1 and TRBJ2-5; D is perhaps TRBD2 (6 bases). CDR3 length equals 15 residues. Germline-derived CDR1 and CDR2 are SQVTM and ANQGSEA. V was shortened by 6 bases and J by 1 base, with 18 bases between the two germline ends. For the CDR3, the DNA is TGCAGCGTCAACCTTCTACTAGCTACCCAAGAGACCCAGTACTTC. Its translation: CSVNLLLATQETQYF. The whole variable domain, filled in from reference TRBV29-1 and TRBJ2-5, reads SAVISQKPSRDICQRGTSLTIQCQVDSQVTMMFWYRQQPGQSLTLIATANQGSEATYESGFVIDKFPISRPNLTFSTLTVSNMSPEDSSIYLCSVNLLLATQETQYFGPGTRLLVL.

Written as DNA, the CDR3 is TGTGCCATCACCCAGAGGGGGCAGGGGGATGGCTACACCTTC. It translates to CAITQRGQGDGYTF. The chain recombines TRBV10-3 with TRBJ1-2, with 7 nucleotides matching TRBD1. This CDR3 region has 14 residues. The V and J ends lost 7 bases and 6 bases, in that order; junction bases with no gene match: 11. Per the germline V gene, CDR1 is ENHRY and CDR2 is SYGVKD.

The chain carries TRBV6-4 and TRBJ1-2, with D tentatively TRBD1 (6 bases). Deletions cut 6 bases from V and 8 bases from J, with 16 bases between. The CDR3 loop spans 13 amino acids. The V gene's germline CDR1 is MRHNA and CDR2 SNTAGT. The CDR3 DNA reads as TGTGCCAGCAGCTTTAAGGGGGACGGAGGCTACACCTTC. Translation gives CASSFKGDGGYTF.

The genes are TRBV7-2 and TRBJ2-5; D may be TRBD1 (6 bases). Deletions cut 1 base from V and 10 bases from J, with 10 bases between. The germline V gene encodes CDR1 SGHTA and CDR2 FQGNSA. The CDR3 length is 12 residues. The CDR3 spells CASSLEGEGQYF. The CDR3 DNA is TGTGCCAGCAGCTTAGAGGGGGAAGGCCAGTACTTC.

The chain carries TRBV18 and TRBJ1-5; possible D gene TRBD1, 6 bases. V lost 3 bases to trimming and J lost 3 bases, with 9 bases between them. This CDR3 region has 14 residues. The germline CDR1 and CDR2 sequences are KGHSH and LQKENI. The chain's CDR3 is CASSPDRSNQPQHF. The CDR3 DNA reads TGTGCCAGCTCACCCGACAGGTCCAATCAGCCCCAGCATTTT.